The clone carrying this T cell receptor beta chain has at least ten counts. This CDR3 spans 17 amino acids. The V gene's germline CDR1 is SQVTM and CDR2 ANQGSEA. Trimming left V 0 bases short and J 4 bases short, with 21 bases between. The data were obtained in a study of T cells in Graves' hyperthyroidism and ophthalmopathy. With duration under 3 months, ophthalmopathy was active: Clinical Activity Score at least 3, NOSPECS at least 4. Lactation, pregnancy, other autoimmune disease or uncontrolled infection excluded patients. Source material for PBMCs was about 10 ml fresh peripheral blood. TCR beta CDR3 regions were amplified from RNA transcripts. HTBI primers were employed in a first-round RT-PCR of the TCR CDR3. TCRdb re-analysed the multiplex PCR reads in MiXCR, keeping a single row per CDR3 protein. This sample carries 500,000 to 800,000 distinct CDR3 sequences, 13% to 15% of them seen once, and the ten largest clones take under 15%.

V and J are TRBV29-1 and TRBJ1-1, with D perhaps matching TRBD1 (6 bases). Sequencing was performed on blood. This sequence was found in a woman aged 45 to 65 with Graves' ophthalmopathy. CDR3: CSVEDPAGTTWGTEAFF. CDR3 DNA sequence: TGCAGCGTTGAAGATCCCGCTGGGACAACTTGGGGCACTGAAGCTTTCTTT.